This T cell receptor beta chain originates from a study of OX40 agonist ivuxolimab in advanced cancers. With 0 bases clipped from V and 9 bases from J, the junction kept 8 bases outside the gene matches. From germline, CDR1 is ENHRY and CDR2 SYGVKD. The CDR3 totals 15 residues. Generated by immunoSEQ multiplex PCR, the TCRdb table keeps only in-frame clones and is missing some. Of roughly 50,000 clones in the sample, around 87% were seen once. The receptor's source is an adult with an advanced solid tumor such as melanoma, head and neck, liver or kidney cancer. The chain employs TRBV10-3 and TRBJ2-1; 7 nucleotides align to TRBD2. The specimen comprised CD4+ or CD8+ T cells sorted from blood, sampled in a trial of the OX40 agonist ivuxolimab. CDR3 DNA: TGTGCCATCAGTGAGTCGGACGCTAGCGGTTTTGAGCAGTTCTTC. Translating it yields CAISESDASGFEQFF.